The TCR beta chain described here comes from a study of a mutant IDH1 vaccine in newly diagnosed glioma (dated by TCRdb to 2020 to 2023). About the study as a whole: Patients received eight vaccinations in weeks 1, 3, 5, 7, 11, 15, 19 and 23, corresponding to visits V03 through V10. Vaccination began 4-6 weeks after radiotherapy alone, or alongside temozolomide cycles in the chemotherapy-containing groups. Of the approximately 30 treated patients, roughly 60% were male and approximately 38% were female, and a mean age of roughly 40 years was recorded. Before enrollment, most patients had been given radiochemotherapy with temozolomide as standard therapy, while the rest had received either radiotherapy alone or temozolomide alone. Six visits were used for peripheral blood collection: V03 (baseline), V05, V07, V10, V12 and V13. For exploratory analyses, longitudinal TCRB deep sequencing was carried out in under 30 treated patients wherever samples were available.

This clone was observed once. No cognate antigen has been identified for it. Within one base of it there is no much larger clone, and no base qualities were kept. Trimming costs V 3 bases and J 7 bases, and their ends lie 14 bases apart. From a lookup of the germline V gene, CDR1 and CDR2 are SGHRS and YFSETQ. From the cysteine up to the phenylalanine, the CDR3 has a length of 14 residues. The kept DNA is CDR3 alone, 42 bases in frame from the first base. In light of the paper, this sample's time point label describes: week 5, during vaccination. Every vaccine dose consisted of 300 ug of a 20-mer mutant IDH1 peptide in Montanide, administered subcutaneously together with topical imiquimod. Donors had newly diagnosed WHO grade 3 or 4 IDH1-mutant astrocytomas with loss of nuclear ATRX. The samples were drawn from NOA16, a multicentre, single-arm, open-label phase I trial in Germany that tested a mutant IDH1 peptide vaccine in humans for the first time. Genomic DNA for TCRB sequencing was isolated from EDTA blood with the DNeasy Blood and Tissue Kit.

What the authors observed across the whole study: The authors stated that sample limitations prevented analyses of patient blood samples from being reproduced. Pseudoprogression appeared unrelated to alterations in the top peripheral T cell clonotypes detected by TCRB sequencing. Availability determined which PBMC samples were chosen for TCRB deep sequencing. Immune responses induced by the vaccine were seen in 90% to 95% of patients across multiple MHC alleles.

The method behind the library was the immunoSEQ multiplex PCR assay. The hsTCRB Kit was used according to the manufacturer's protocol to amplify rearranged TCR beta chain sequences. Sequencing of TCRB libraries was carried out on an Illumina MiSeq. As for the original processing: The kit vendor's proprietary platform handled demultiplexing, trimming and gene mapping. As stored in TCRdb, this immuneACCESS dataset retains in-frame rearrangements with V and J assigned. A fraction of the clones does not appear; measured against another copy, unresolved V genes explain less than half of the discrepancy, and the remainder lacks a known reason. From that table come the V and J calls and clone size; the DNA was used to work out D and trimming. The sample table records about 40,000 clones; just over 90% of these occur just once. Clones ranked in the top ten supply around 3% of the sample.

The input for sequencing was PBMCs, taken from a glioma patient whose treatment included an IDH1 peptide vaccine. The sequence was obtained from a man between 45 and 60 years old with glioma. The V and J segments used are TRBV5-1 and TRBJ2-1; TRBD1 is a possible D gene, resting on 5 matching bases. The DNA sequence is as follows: TGCGCCAGCAGCTGGGCTGGACACCAAAATGAGCAGTTCTTC. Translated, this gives CASSWAGHQNEQFF.